Described below is a single T cell receptor beta chain sequence and its context. It has no known antigen specificity. No quality values exist for individual bases; no much larger clone is one base distant. The library was made by the immunoSEQ multiplex PCR assay. The multiplex PCR relied on a mix of 60 forward primers for TCR Vbeta segments and 13 reverse primers for TCR Jbeta segments. A multiplex PCR assay on genomic DNA amplified the CDR3 region of rearranged TCR beta genes. The Illumina HiSeq System was used to sequence the amplified TCR beta libraries as 87-base-pair reads. In the original analysis: A later analysis counted about 76 million unique TCR beta chains across the 640 or so repertoires, and some 11 million of these chains were shared by at least two donors. To remove PCR and sequencing errors, raw reads were error-corrected and collapsed into unique sequences using a nearest-neighbor algorithm that merged closely related sequences. Alignment of CDR3 sequences to IMGT reference sequences was used to assign V, D and J gene segments. For a sequence to be retained, at least a six-nucleotide match to both a V gene segment and a J gene segment was required. A rearrangement counted as productive if the CDR3 had no stop codons and remained in frame with V and J, and every other rearrangement counted as non-productive. CDR3 was defined according to IMGT convention as the region running from the second conserved V-encoded cysteine to the conserved J-encoded phenylalanine. The earlier analysis of about 610 of the donors excluded sequences that lacked an unambiguous match to a single V gene segment. In an earlier analysis of approximately 590 of the donors, a V segment was called functional when productive rearrangements were above 56.7%, and segregating when the standard deviation between donors exceeded 5%. A statistical classification framework was developed to diagnose cytomegalovirus status using the catalog of TCR beta chain sequences. In a later analysis, TCR nucleotide sequences were compared against IMGT/GENE-DB human TR gene sequences so that V and J genes could be assigned. A later analysis assigned CDR3 sequences and most-parsimonious VDJ recombination scenarios with the TCRdist pipeline. In a later analysis, every TCR beta chain was defined by the combination of its CDR3 amino acid sequence and its V-gene family, and reads without a unique V-gene family were dropped. As a way to deal with suspected cross-contamination and a sequencing artifact, a later analysis dropped over 550 nucleotide sequences that were highly shared and had low generation probability. A later analysis calculated a clonal expansion index for each public chain from normalized within-repertoire ranks of inferred template counts. Generation probabilities in a later analysis came from a VDJ recombination model fitted to out-of-frame rearrangements, and those results were checked against IGoR. In a later analysis, TCR-TCR, TCR-HLA and TCR-CMV co-occurrence was scored with hypergeometric tests, and a repertoire-size bias correction was applied to TCR pairs. To estimate false discovery rates, a later analysis permuted the HLA or CMV assignments 20 times. A later analysis grouped co-occurring TCRs with DBSCAN, adding TCRdist sequence similarity when clustering within HLA-allele-positive subsets. Repertoires with fewer than 30,000 or more than 120,000 public chains were left out of co-occurrence clustering, as were about 5 repertoires with anomalous nucleotide sharing. The table was pulled from immuneACCESS by TCRdb, which kept in-frame rearrangements only. Such tables lose some clones; where checked, under half of the loss comes from unresolved V genes, and the rest has no known cause. The DNA was the basis for D and trimming; V, J and clone size are from that table. The sample table contains about 52,000 clones; only one count was recorded for around 62% of them. The ten biggest clones cover approximately 12% of the sample.

The data were taken from a study of cytomegalovirus exposure and HLA in healthy donors (TCRdb year 2017). In terms of the full investigation: An earlier analysis of some 620 of the donors reported about 280 Gb of sequence data and around 120 million unique TCR beta sequences obtained from roughly 170 million T cells. Roughly 290 gigabases of sequencing data and roughly 81 million unique TCR sequences made up an early release that covered about 640 HLA-typed donors. Of the roughly 400 genotyped donors, about 80% fell in the genetic ancestry cluster associated with self-reported Caucasian donors. The aim of the study was to test whether cataloging public T cell receptors could identify signatures of past pathogen exposure. The T cell repertoires of 666 subjects were profiled by immunosequencing and related to cytomegalovirus serostatus. A separate validation cohort of over a hundred different subjects was used in addition to the 666-subject first cohort. High-throughput TCR immunosequencing, statistical association of individual TCRs with disease status, and machine learning were combined to predict cytomegalovirus infection status. In a later analysis, previously published TCR beta repertoires from 550 to 750 donors were re-analyzed and high-resolution HLA genotyping was added so that TCR occurrence patterns could be studied. Rather than drawing on any new phenotypic data, the later analysis identified candidate immune exposures from TCR beta sequences and the way those sequences occurred across donors. An earlier analysis of 587 of the donors used high-throughput TCR beta sequencing to judge whether each TCR beta V gene segment behaved as functional or pseudogenic. Donor age, sex, ethnicity and CMV serostatus were compiled alongside the repertoire data. A later genetic analysis took genome-wide SNP genotypes for about 65% of the 666 donors and used that subset as a discovery cohort. All discovery cohort repertoires had been generated on a single sequencing platform. Class I and class II HLA loci were covered by the typing at four-digit resolution. Typing coverage differed by locus: A, B, C, DRB1 and DQB1 were typed in about 620-630 donors, DQA1 in roughly 510, DPA1 in 600 to 610, and DPB1 in just under 490. Four to six DR-DQ haplotypes were handled as single units for association and clustering because linkage in the cohort was strong. Among 300 to 500 genotyped donors of the cohort, an average of roughly 230,000 unique TCR beta nucleotide sequences was sequenced per donor, of which about 19% were non-productive.

The V end gives up 4 bases and the J end 1 base, leaving 15 bases in the junction not matched to a gene. The CDR3 has 20 amino acids, counting the end cysteine and phenylalanine. Just CDR3 DNA is preserved here, 60 bases in frame from base 1. Sequences PRHDT (CDR1) and FYEKMQ (CDR2) are obtained from the germline V gene (reference sequence). Results the study describes overall, beyond this receptor: Linkage disequilibrium might explain the correlated functional status among segregating V segments, but an unknown experimental factor could not be excluded. The sequencing pipeline was judged likely to have produced a cluster of highly shared sequence variants as a technical artifact. The cohort was sequenced for TCR beta chains only, and without alpha or paired-chain data the features that could be detected were limited. Because the 87-base-pair reads could not distinguish some IMGT-functional V segments, including TRBV6-2 and TRBV6-3, those segments were excluded. A further reported finding was that TCR beta sequences accurately predicted the HLA-A and HLA-B alleles for most subjects in the first cohort. When HLA alleles, especially DR and DQ, strongly co-occurred, attributing TCR associations to individual alleles was difficult. A total of roughly 160 TCR beta chains were listed by the study as associated with cytomegalovirus. For the cohort, immune exposure information was limited to CMV serostatus. In a later analysis, 15,000 to 20,000 TCR beta sequences were associated with specific HLA alleles at a false discovery rate of 0.05. Because some donors lacked HLA typing at each locus, the association tests relied only on the typed subset. In a later genetic analysis, fewer N-insertions in productive TCRs were reported among donors in an Asian-associated ancestry cluster than the roughly 710-donor mean. The presence/absence analyses assumed that sequencing depth was roughly uniform across donors, and that assumption may not be true. Because counts were too low, around 17 rarely observed V segments, including chromosome 9 orphons, were left out of the earlier analysis of 587 of the donors. In vitro tests confirmed that three of the cytomegalovirus-associated TCR beta chains recognize cytomegalovirus antigens. In both the original and validation cohorts, the classifier was reported to diagnose cytomegalovirus status with high specificity and sensitivity. A later analysis reported that several top co-occurrence clusters appeared linked to parvovirus B19, influenza, CMV and Epstein-Barr virus. A later analysis found that most CMV-associated TCR beta chains appeared HLA-restricted, with HLA associations seemingly driven largely by CMV exposure. While some public TCRs were present in many individuals, most TCR sequences turned up only very rarely across donors. In a later analysis, TCR association rates were found to vary across HLA loci, with the most associated TCRs seen for DRB1 alleles and the fewest for HLA-C alleles. Compared with equally common non-associated chains, HLA-associated TCR beta chains in a later analysis were more clonally expanded and had lower generation probabilities. In an earlier analysis of around 600 of the donors, most TCR beta V segments appeared in productive rearrangements about 87% or about 30% of the time, broadly matching IMGT annotations. An association between a missense DCLRE1C variant and V-gene and J-gene trimming of TCR beta chains was found in a later genetic analysis and replicated in an independent cohort. The authors suggested that the approach could potentially be generalized to other disease states and immunological phenotypes.

The cohort consisted of more than 650 healthy bone marrow donors. All cohort members were sampled while nominally healthy, although unrecorded immune exposures were likely present. CMV serostatus was recorded as positive for 289 and negative for about 50% of the roughly 670 cohort members, whereas no CMV serostatus was recorded for the donor in question. A peripheral blood sample was collected from each donor, and TCR beta sequencing was performed on peripheral blood mononuclear cells. Genomic DNA was extracted from the blood cell samples with the Qiagen DNeasy Blood Extraction Kit. The rearrangement combines TRBV13 with TRBJ2-2, and 10 junctional nucleotides match TRBD2. The clonotype comes from a human donor in good health. Sequencing was performed on PBMCs. The nucleotide sequence is given as TGTGCCAGCAGCTCTAAGGGGTATAGCGGGGGGCCCGGGAACACCGGGGAGCTGTTTTTT. Protein translation: CASSSKGYSGGPGNTGELFF.